This T cell receptor (beta chain) derives from a study of beta chain features in type 1 diabetes. At the level of the study: Patients looked much like healthy donors when it came to age, gender and cell yields.

CDR1 is LGHNA, CDR2 YNFKEQ, per germline. CDR3 size: 14 residues. The J segment lost 5 bases and the V segment lost 8 bases, leaving 5 bases of the junction unmatched. Expressed TCRB transcripts were sequenced because the isolated RNA had all been reverse transcribed beforehand. Libraries were prepared by immunoSEQ multiplex PCR; TCRdb keeps only in-frame clonotypes and omits some of them. The sample has 330,000 or so clones, 15% to 20% seen once. The gene calls are TRBV4-2 and TRBJ2-1, with TRBD2 identical over 11 bases. The specimen sequenced was naive CD4+ T cells from blood. The sequence came from a young woman in good health. The DNA for the CDR3 is TGTGCCAGCCGGGGACTAGCGGATCACAATGAGCAGTTCTTC. It codes for CASRGLADHNEQFF.